The 11 T cell receptor beta chains given below trace back to one sample, sequenced in a study of blood T cell repertoires in COVID-19. Using immunoSEQ multiplex PCR, the repertoire was profiled, and TCRdb retains in-frame clones only, with some absent. This sample has over 200,000 clones, with about 84% found just once. The sequencing sample was made of PBMCs or T cells enriched from blood (not recorded which). These receptors all stem from a man between 60 and 75 years old who had recovered from COVID-19.

The chain links TRBV10-1 to TRBJ1-3, with a weak D call TRBD1 (6 bases). This CDR3 comprises 14 residues. CDR1 and CDR2 from the germline V gene are WNHNN and SYGVQD (reference sequence). The V end was cut by 8 bases, the J end by 0 bases, with 11 bases between. The CDR3 spells CASGEGGSGNTIYF. CDR3 DNA: TGCGCCAGCGGGGAGGGGGGCTCTGGAAACACCATATATTTT.

This rearrangement joins TRBV21-1 to TRBJ2-7; whether TRBD1, the table's D call, matches the DNA was not checked. TRBV21-1 is listed as a pseudogene. This CDR3 has 17 residues. CDR3 in DNA: TGTGCCAGCAGCATTTACCGTGTCGGGACAGGGGGGAACGAGCAGTACTTC. Translating it yields CASSIYRVGTGGNEQYF.

This chain links TRBV11-2 with TRBJ2-1; weak D call: TRBD2 (5 bases). Trimming removed 5 bases at V and 1 base at J, with 12 bases between. Germline values: CDR1 SGHAT, CDR2 FQNNGV. This CDR3 is built from 15 residues. CDR3 coding DNA: TGTGCCAGCAGCCCCAGTGGGAGTTCCTACAATGAGCAGTTCTTC. Its protein product is CASSPSGSSYNEQFF.

In DNA form, the CDR3 reads TGTGCCACCAGTGGCCGAGGCGATAATGAAGCTTTCTTT. Residues: CATSGRGDNEAFF. The chain couples TRBV24-1 to TRBJ1-1; D is unclear. Germline V gene lookup returns CDR1 KGHDR and CDR2 SFDVKD. The CDR3 loop spans 13 amino acids. V lost 5 bases to trimming and J lost 7 bases, with 13 bases between them.

This chain joins TRBV7-3 and TRBJ1-3, with D hard to call. Germline V gene sequence: CDR1 SGHTA, CDR2 FQGTGA. Trimming left V 2 bases short and J 3 bases short, with 11 bases between. The CDR3 loop spans 15 amino acids. CDR3 nucleotide sequence: TGTGCCAGCAGCTTAGACCCGGCGGGTGGAAACACCATATATTTT. Encoded protein: CASSLDPAGGNTIYF. The variable domain in full, with the rest retrieved from reference TRBV7-3 and TRBJ1-3, is GAGVSQTPSNKVTEKGKYVELRCDPISGHTALYWYRQSLGQGPEFLIYFQGTGAADDSGLPNDRFFAVRPEGSVSTLKIQRTERGDSAVYLCASSLDPAGGNTIYFGEGSWLTVV.

The V gene is TRBV5-4, the J gene TRBJ1-3, with D perhaps matching TRBD1 (6 bases). Germline loops: CDR1 SGHNT, CDR2 YYREEE (reference sequence). The CDR3 runs to 14 residues. The V end lost 4 bases, the J end lost 4 bases, and 12 bases lay between the germline ends. The CDR3 coding sequence is TGTGCCAGCAGCCCCGGACAGATGGGAAACACCATATATTTT. It specifies CASSPGQMGNTIYF.

This clone has only a few counts. The rearrangement joins TRBV11-3 to TRBJ1-6; 7 bases line up with TRBD1. Trimming removed 4 bases from V and 6 bases from J; junction bases left unmatched: 6. This CDR3 spans 15 amino acids. Germline CDR1 SGHNT, CDR2 YENEEA. The CDR3 is CASSSRQGSNSPLHF. The CDR3 DNA is TGTGCCAGCAGCTCCCGACAGGGAAGTAATTCACCCCTCCACTTT.

This chain uses TRBV9 with TRBJ1-2, with TRBD1 matching over 12 bases. The CDR3 sequence is 17 residues long. The germline CDR1 and CDR2 sequences are SGDLS and YYNGEE. Unmatched junction bases numbered 10, after V lost 3 bases and J lost 4 bases. The CDR3 DNA is TGTGCCAGCAGCGCAGGGGGGACAGGGGGCTTCCTCTATGGCTACACCTTC. Translating it yields CASSAGGTGGFLYGYTF.

The genes are TRBV2 and TRBJ1-5; weak D call: TRBD1 (5 bases). The germline CDR1 and CDR2 sequences are SNHLY and FYNNEI. Trimming removed 3 bases at V and 2 bases at J, with 8 bases between. The CDR3 sequence is 14 residues long. The CDR3 bases are TGTGCCAGCAGTGACCAGGGTGGCAATCAGCCCCAGCATTTT. Translated, it gives CASSDQGGNQPQHF. Looking up the rest from reference TRBV2 and TRBJ1-5 gives the full variable domain: EPEVTQTPSHQVTQMGQEVILRCVPISNHLYFYWYRQILGQKVEFLVSFYNNEISEKSEIFDDQFSVERPDGSNFTLKIRSTKLEDSAMYFCASSDQGGNQPQHFGDGTRLSIL.

The chain combines TRBV6-5 with TRBJ2-5, with 7 bases aligning to TRBD2. The CDR3 runs to 15 residues. Germline-derived CDR1 and CDR2 are MNHEY and SVGAGI. The V gene end was trimmed by 0 bases and the J gene end by 2 bases; junction bases not matched to a gene: 3. The CDR3 region has the DNA TGTGCCAGCAGTTACTCGAGCGGGGTTCAAGAGACCCAGTACTTC. Translating it yields CASSYSSGVQETQYF.

The chain carries TRBV6-5 and TRBJ1-2; possibly TRBD1 for D (6 bases). This CDR3 region has 15 residues. The V end was cut by 0 bases, the J end by 4 bases, with 12 bases between. The germline CDR1 and CDR2 sequences are MNHEY and SVGAGI. In DNA, the CDR3 is TGTGCCAGCAGTTACTCGAATCGACAGGTCTATGGCTACACCTTC. Translation: CASSYSNRQVYGYTF.